These T cell receptor beta chains were read from a single sample in a study of T-cell reconstitution after alpha-beta-depleted transplantation in children. TCRdb reprocessed the PCR reads via MiXCR and lists one record per CDR3 protein. The sample contains just over 950,000 distinct CDR3 sequences, 25% to 30% of which appear only once. The source was PBMCs, mostly from graft donor cells, collected 360 days after TCRalphabeta/CD19-depleted stem cell transplant. These receptors came from a boy under three years old who had a stem cell transplant for SCID, so the T cells may come from the graft donor. Each CDR3 is given with its conserved first and last residue. Fields, in order: J gene, V gene, clone size, D gene, CDR3 DNA, CDR3 protein. A D gene is named only where the DNA matches it firmly. Expanded clones get a size class; other rows say once, few or many, or leave the size out.

J: TRBJ1-4
V: TRBV5-6
size: few
D: TRBD1
DNA: TGTGCCAGCAGCTTCCGACAGGGGCCAACTAATGAAAAACTGTTTTTT
CDR3: CASSFRQGPTNEKLFF

J: TRBJ1-2
V: TRBV18
size: NA
D: TRBD1
DNA: TGTGCCAGCTCACCGGGACAGGGGGCTCCCTATGGCTACACCTTC
CDR3: CASSPGQGAPYGYTF

J: TRBJ1-1
V: TRBV9
size: few
D: NA
DNA: TGTGCCAGCAGCCTTAGGGGACACCCGAACACTGAAGCCTTCTTT
CDR3: CASSLRGHPNTEAFF

J: TRBJ2-1
V: TRBV7-2
size: few
D: TRBD2
DNA: TGTGCCAGCAGCTTAGGAAAGCGGGGGGGCCCCAATGAGCAGTTCTTC
CDR3: CASSLGKRGGPNEQFF

J: TRBJ2-7
V: TRBV20-1
size: NA
D: TRBD1
DNA: TGCAGTGCTAGAGAGACAGGGGGGTACCCTGCCTACGAGCAGTACTTC
CDR3: CSARETGGYPAYEQYF

J: TRBJ2-7
V: TRBV21-1
size: NA
D: NA
DNA: TGTGCCAGCAGCAAAACTTTCCCCCTTCCTATCGGCGAGCAGTACTTC
CDR3: CASSKTFPLPIGEQYF

J: TRBJ2-3
V: TRBV6-2/TRBV6-3
size: NA
D: NA
DNA: TGTGCCACGGCGGGGCTAGCAAGCACAGATACGCAGTATTTT
CDR3: CATAGLASTDTQYF

J: TRBJ2-5
V: TRBV5-1
size: many
D: NA
DNA: TGCGCCAGCAGCCTGGGGGCAGAGACCCAGTACTTC
CDR3: CASSLGAETQYF

J: TRBJ2-5
V: TRBV7-6
size: NA
D: TRBD1
DNA: TGTGCCAGCAGCGTTAGACAGGGATCTCGGGAGACCCAGTACTTC
CDR3: CASSVRQGSRETQYF

J: TRBJ1-5
V: TRBV12-3/TRBV12-4
size: NA
D: NA
DNA: TGTGCCAGCAGTTTAGGGGGAGGAGGGCCCCAGCATTTT
CDR3: CASSLGGGGPQHF

J: TRBJ2-3
V: TRBV15
size: few
D: NA
DNA: TGTGCCACCAGCAGAGATCTGGATGACACAGATACGCAGTATTTT
CDR3: CATSRDLDDTDTQYF

J: TRBJ2-1
V: TRBV7-2
size: NA
D: TRBD2
DNA: TGTGCCAGCAGCCTCGTCGCGGGGGGCGTCAACAATGAGCAGTTCTTC
CDR3: CASSLVAGGVNNEQFF

J: TRBJ2-1
V: TRBV3-1
size: NA
D: TRBD2
DNA: TGTGCCAGCAGCCCCCGGGTCTCGGCGGGGGGCCCCTACAATGAGCAGTTCTTC
CDR3: CASSPRVSAGGPYNEQFF

J: TRBJ2-7
V: TRBV6-1
size: NA
D: TRBD1
DNA: TGTGCCAGCAGTCCCATTACAGGGGCCGCCTACGAGCAGTACTTC
CDR3: CASSPITGAAYEQYF

J: TRBJ2-7
V: TRBV7-9
size: few
D: TRBD1
DNA: TGTGCCAGCAGCTTAATCTCGTGGAGGCAGGGGGCCTACGAGCAGTACTTC
CDR3: CASSLISWRQGAYEQYF

J: TRBJ2-1
V: TRBV29-1
size: many
D: NA
DNA: TGCAGCGTTGAAGAGGGCCAGCCTTACAATGAGCAGTTCTTC
CDR3: CSVEEGQPYNEQFF

J: TRBJ2-7
V: TRBV6-5
size: few
D: NA
DNA: TGTGCCAGCAGTTACTATCGGAGCTCCTACGAGCAGTACTTC
CDR3: CASSYYRSSYEQYF

J: TRBJ2-6
V: TRBV7-9
size: few
D: NA
DNA: TGTGCCAGCAGCCCCCCGGCGAGCAGATCTGGGGCCAACGTCCTGACTTTC
CDR3: CASSPPASRSGANVLTF

J: TRBJ2-7
V: TRBV27
size: NA
D: TRBD2
DNA: TGTGCCAGCGCATATGGAGGGACTAGCGGCTACGAGCAGTACTTC
CDR3: CASAYGGTSGYEQYF

J: TRBJ2-5
V: TRBV7-7
size: many
D: NA
DNA: TGTGCCAGCAGCTCCCGGGCGGGGTTACAAGAGACCCAGTACTTC
CDR3: CASSSRAGLQETQYF

J: TRBJ1-5
V: TRBV20-1
size: few
D: NA
DNA: TGCAGTGCACCGAGAAGAAATCAGCCCCAGCATTTT
CDR3: CSAPRRNQPQHF

J: TRBJ2-1
V: TRBV15
size: NA
D: TRBD2
DNA: TGTGCCACCAGCAGAGATCGCGGGGGACTAGCGGGGGGAAATGAGCAGTTCTTC
CDR3: CATSRDRGGLAGGNEQFF

J: TRBJ2-1
V: TRBV20-1
size: few
D: NA
DNA: TGCAGTGCCTCGTGGTACAGGTCCCACTACAATGAGCAGTTCTTC
CDR3: CSASWYRSHYNEQFF

J: TRBJ2-2
V: TRBV6-5
size: NA
D: TRBD2
DNA: TGTGCCAGCAGTTACGGCGGCGGGGGGGCCAAGACCGGGGAGCTGTTTTTT
CDR3: CASSYGGGGAKTGELFF

J: TRBJ1-1
V: TRBV18
size: NA
D: NA
DNA: TGTGCCAGCTCACCACTTCCGCTTGAAGCTTTCTTT
CDR3: CASSPLPLEAFF

J: TRBJ2-3
V: TRBV10-3
size: few
D: TRBD1
DNA: TGTGCCATCAGCGAGGGACAGCCTAGCACAGATACGCAGTATTTT
CDR3: CAISEGQPSTDTQYF

J: TRBJ2-5
V: TRBV7-2
size: NA
D: TRBD2
DNA: TGTGCCAGCACATTGTCGGGACTAGCGGAGGAGACCCAGTACTTC
CDR3: CASTLSGLAEETQYF

J: TRBJ2-5
V: TRBV18
size: many
D: NA
DNA: TGTGCCAGCTCACCCCAGGGTTTGGAGACCCAGTACTTC
CDR3: CASSPQGLETQYF

J: TRBJ1-4
V: TRBV11-2
size: few
D: TRBD1
DNA: TGTGCCAGCAGCAACAGGGGTGAAAAACTGTTTTTT
CDR3: CASSNRGEKLFF

J: TRBJ2-3
V: TRBV7-2
size: NA
D: NA
DNA: TGTGCCAGCAGCTTAGTAGGCCGCGGGACAGGCACAGATACGCAGTATTTT
CDR3: CASSLVGRGTGTDTQYF

J: TRBJ2-7
V: TRBV30
size: NA
D: TRBD1
DNA: TGTGCCTGGAGGGCTGCAAGACAGGGACCCTACGAGCAGTACTTC
CDR3: CAWRAARQGPYEQYF

J: TRBJ2-7
V: TRBV6-1
size: NA
D: TRBD1
DNA: TGTGCCAGCAAGAATGACAGGGGCTACGAGCAGTACTTC
CDR3: CASKNDRGYEQYF

J: TRBJ2-7
V: TRBV6-5
size: few
D: NA
DNA: TGTGCCAGCAGTTACCTGGAAACCTACGAGCAGTACTTC
CDR3: CASSYLETYEQYF

J: TRBJ2-7
V: TRBV7-2
size: few
D: NA
DNA: TGTGCCAGCAGCCCCCGGCTTGCGGGTACCGGGGAGCAGTACTTC
CDR3: CASSPRLAGTGEQYF

J: TRBJ2-1
V: TRBV20-1
size: few
D: NA
DNA: TGCAGTGCTAGAGATCACAACTCCTACAATGAGCAGTTCTTC
CDR3: CSARDHNSYNEQFF

J: TRBJ2-4
V: TRBV2
size: NA
D: NA
DNA: TGTGCCAGCAGGGGGCGCATAAACATTCAGTACTTC
CDR3: CASRGRINIQYF

J: TRBJ2-7
V: TRBV20-1
size: NA
D: NA
DNA: TGCAGTGCTATTCGGGCCTCGAGCTCCTACGAGCAGTACTTC
CDR3: CSAIRASSSYEQYF

J: TRBJ1-1
V: TRBV6-2/TRBV6-3
size: NA
D: NA
DNA: TGTGCCAGCAGTCCCCTCCTCCCCTCGTTCTCCGACACTGAAGCTTTCTTT
CDR3: CASSPLLPSFSDTEAFF

J: TRBJ2-7
V: TRBV7-3
size: few
D: NA
DNA: TGTGCCAGCAGCTTAGGGGGTGGCGACGAGCAGTACTTC
CDR3: CASSLGGGDEQYF

J: TRBJ2-3
V: TRBV7-8
size: few
D: TRBD2
DNA: TGTGCCAGCAGCTTATGGTCAGCGGGGGGAGATACGCAGTATTTT
CDR3: CASSLWSAGGDTQYF

J: TRBJ2-1
V: TRBV12-3/TRBV12-4
size: NA
D: TRBD2
DNA: TGTGCCAGCAGTAAGAGCGGGAGGGCCCCCCTCAATGAGCAGTTCTTC
CDR3: CASSKSGRAPLNEQFF

J: TRBJ2-1
V: TRBV28
size: few
D: TRBD1
DNA: TGTGCCAGCAGGTGGGACAGGGTTATCTACAATGAGCAGTTCTTC
CDR3: CASRWDRVIYNEQFF

J: TRBJ2-2
V: TRBV12-3/TRBV12-4
size: few
D: TRBD2
DNA: TGTGCCAGCAGACCCTACGGGACTAGCACGGCCGGGGAGCTGTTTTTT
CDR3: CASRPYGTSTAGELFF

J: TRBJ2-4
V: TRBV15
size: few
D: TRBD1
DNA: TGTGCCACCAGCAGAGGTTCTGCAGGGGGAAACATTCAGTACTTC
CDR3: CATSRGSAGGNIQYF

J: TRBJ2-1
V: TRBV11-2
size: NA
D: TRBD1
DNA: TGTGCCAGCAGCTTCCTAAGCCGGGACAGTTACAATGAGCAGTTCTTC
CDR3: CASSFLSRDSYNEQFF

J: TRBJ2-1
V: TRBV6-1
size: few
D: NA
DNA: TGTGCCAGCAGGGGAATATTACAGGGCGGTGAGCAGTTCTTC
CDR3: CASRGILQGGEQFF

J: TRBJ2-7
V: TRBV9
size: NA
D: NA
DNA: TGTGCCAGCAGCGTAGGGGGGGCACAGGACGAGCAGTACTTC
CDR3: CASSVGGAQDEQYF

J: TRBJ2-7
V: TRBV7-2
size: NA
D: NA
DNA: TGTGCCAGCAGCTTAGGCAGGGTCAACGAGCAGTACTTC
CDR3: CASSLGRVNEQYF

J: TRBJ1-1
V: TRBV20-1
size: NA
D: NA
DNA: TGCAGTGCTAGAGTTAATCTAAGGCCTGAAGCTTTCTTT
CDR3: CSARVNLRPEAFF

J: TRBJ2-1
V: TRBV9
size: NA
D: NA
DNA: TGTGCCAGCAGCGGGGCCCTGAACGGGCAGTTCTTC
CDR3: CASSGALNGQFF

J: TRBJ2-3
V: TRBV20-1
size: few
D: TRBD2
DNA: TGCAGTGCCCCTCGGGCTAGCGGTACAGATACGCAGTATTTT
CDR3: CSAPRASGTDTQYF

J: TRBJ1-2
V: TRBV7-2
size: NA
D: NA
DNA: TGTGCCAGCAGCCCCCGGACAAGCAGTAACTATGGCTACACCTTC
CDR3: CASSPRTSSNYGYTF

J: TRBJ1-1
V: TRBV5-1
size: few
D: TRBD1
DNA: TGCGCCAGCAGCCCTACGCCCGGGACAGGGGCCCAGAACACTGAAGCTTTCTTT
CDR3: CASSPTPGTGAQNTEAFF

J: TRBJ1-3
V: TRBV14
size: NA
D: NA
DNA: TGTGCCAGCAGCCGTCCGCAGGGTTGGGATGGAAACACCATATATTTT
CDR3: CASSRPQGWDGNTIYF